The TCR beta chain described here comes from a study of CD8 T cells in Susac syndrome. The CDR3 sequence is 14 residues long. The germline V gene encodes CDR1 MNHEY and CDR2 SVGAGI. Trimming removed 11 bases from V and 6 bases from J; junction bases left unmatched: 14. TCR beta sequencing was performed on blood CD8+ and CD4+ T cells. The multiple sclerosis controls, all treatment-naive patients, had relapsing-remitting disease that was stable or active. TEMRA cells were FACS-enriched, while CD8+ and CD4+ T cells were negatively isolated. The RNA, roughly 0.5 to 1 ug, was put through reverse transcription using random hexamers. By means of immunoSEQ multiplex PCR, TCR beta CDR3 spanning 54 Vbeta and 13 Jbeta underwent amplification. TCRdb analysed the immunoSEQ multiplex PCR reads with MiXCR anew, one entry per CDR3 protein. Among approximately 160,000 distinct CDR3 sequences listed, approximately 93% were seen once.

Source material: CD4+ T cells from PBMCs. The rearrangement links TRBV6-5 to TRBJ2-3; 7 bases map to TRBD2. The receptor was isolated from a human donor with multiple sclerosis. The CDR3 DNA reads TGTGCCGCAAGGGAGGGTTCCCGGTGGGATACGCAGTATTTT. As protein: CAAREGSRWDTQYF.